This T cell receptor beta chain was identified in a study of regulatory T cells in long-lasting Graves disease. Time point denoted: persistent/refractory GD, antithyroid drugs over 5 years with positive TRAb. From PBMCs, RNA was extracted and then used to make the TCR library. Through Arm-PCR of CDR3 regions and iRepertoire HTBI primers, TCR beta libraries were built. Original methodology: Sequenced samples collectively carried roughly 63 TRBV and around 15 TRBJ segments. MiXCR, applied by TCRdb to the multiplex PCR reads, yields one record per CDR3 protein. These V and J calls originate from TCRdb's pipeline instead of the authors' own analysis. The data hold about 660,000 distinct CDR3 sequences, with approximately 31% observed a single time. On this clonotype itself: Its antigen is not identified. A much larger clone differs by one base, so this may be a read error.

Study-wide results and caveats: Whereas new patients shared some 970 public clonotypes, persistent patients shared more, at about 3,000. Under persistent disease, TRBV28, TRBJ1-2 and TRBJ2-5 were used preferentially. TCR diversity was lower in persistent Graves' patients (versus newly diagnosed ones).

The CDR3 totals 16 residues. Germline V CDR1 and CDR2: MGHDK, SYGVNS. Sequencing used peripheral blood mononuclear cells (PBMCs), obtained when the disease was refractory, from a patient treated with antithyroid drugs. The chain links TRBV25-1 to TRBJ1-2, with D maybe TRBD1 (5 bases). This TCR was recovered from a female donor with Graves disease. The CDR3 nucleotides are TGTGCCAGCAGTGAAGGGGGAGGGTTCCAGCGCTATGGCTACGCCTTC. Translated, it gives CASSEGGGFQRYGYAF.